This entry is about one T cell receptor beta chain. One end of the junction fails to match germline, which may point to a read error. The data derive from a study of blood T cell repertoires in COVID-19. Study as a whole: Samples of COVID-19 (acute and convalescent) were obtained from the United States, Italy and Spain.

CDR1 KGHDR and CDR2 SFDVKD come from the germline V gene. There are 19 residues in the CDR3. The protocol was immunoSEQ multiplex PCR, while the TCRdb copy is restricted to in-frame clones and leaves out a portion. The table includes tens of thousands of clones, about 74% detected once. Source material: peripheral blood. The receptor was derived from a man between 65 and 80 years old with COVID-19, enrolled during active disease. The chain carries TRBV24-1 and TRBJ2-2; TRBD2 aligns across 9 bases. The CDR3 loop reads CATSDADLAGGPKTGELFF. The CDR3, as DNA: TGTGCCACCAGTGACGCCGACCTGGCGGGAGGGCCGAAGACCGGGGAGCTGTTTTTT.